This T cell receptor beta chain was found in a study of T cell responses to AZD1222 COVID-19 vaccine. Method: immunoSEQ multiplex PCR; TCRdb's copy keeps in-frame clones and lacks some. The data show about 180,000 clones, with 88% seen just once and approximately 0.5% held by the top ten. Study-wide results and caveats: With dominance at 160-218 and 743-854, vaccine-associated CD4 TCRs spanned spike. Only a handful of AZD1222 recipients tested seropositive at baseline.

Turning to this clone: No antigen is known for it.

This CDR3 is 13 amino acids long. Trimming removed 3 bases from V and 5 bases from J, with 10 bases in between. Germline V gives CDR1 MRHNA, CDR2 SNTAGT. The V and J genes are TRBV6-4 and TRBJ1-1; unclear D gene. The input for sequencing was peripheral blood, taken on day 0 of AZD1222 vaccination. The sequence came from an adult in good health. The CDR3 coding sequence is TGTGCCAGCAGTGAAAATTTGGGGACTGAAGCTTTCTTT. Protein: CASSENLGTEAFF.